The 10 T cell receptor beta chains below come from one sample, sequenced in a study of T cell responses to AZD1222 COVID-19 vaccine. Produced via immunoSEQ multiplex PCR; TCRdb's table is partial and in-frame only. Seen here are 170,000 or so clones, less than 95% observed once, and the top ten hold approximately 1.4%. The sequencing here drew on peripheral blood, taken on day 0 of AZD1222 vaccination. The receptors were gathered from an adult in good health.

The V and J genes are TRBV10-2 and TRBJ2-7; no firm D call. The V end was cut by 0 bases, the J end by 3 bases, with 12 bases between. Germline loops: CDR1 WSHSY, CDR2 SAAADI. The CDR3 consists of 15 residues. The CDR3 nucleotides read TGCGCCAGCAGTGAGTCGAGGCAGGTCGACTACGAGCAGTACTTC. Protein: CASSESRQVDYEQYF.

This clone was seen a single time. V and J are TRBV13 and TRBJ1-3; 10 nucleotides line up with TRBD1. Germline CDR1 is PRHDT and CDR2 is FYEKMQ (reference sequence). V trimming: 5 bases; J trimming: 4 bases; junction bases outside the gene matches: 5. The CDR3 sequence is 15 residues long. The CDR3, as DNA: TGTGCCAGCAGCCCTGACAGGGGGCTCGGAAACACCATATATTTT. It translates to CASSPDRGLGNTIYF.

The CDR3 DNA follows: TGTGCCAGTAGTATAGGTACAGGGAAAACGAACACTGAAGCTTTCTTT. It specifies CASSIGTGKTNTEAFF. The chain is built from TRBV19 and TRBJ1-1, with D perhaps matching TRBD1 (6 bases). V was shortened by 1 base and J by 1 base, with 13 bases between the two germline ends. This CDR3 has 16 residues. Germline V lookup: CDR1 LNHDA, CDR2 SQIVND (reference sequence).

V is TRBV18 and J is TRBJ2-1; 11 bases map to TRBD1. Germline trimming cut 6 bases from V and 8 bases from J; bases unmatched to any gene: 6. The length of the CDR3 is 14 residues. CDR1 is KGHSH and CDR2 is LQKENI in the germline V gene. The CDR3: CASSLDRGLDEQFF. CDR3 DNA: TGTGCCAGCTCGCTGGACAGGGGGCTTGATGAGCAGTTCTTC.

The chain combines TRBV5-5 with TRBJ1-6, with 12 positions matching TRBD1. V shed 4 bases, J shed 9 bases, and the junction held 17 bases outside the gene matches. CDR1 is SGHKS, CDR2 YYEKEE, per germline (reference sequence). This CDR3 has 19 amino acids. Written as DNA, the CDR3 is TGTGCCAGCAGCGCGACCGGGACAGGGGGCGCGTGGTTAGGTTCACCCCTCCACTTT. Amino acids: CASSATGTGGAWLGSPLHF.

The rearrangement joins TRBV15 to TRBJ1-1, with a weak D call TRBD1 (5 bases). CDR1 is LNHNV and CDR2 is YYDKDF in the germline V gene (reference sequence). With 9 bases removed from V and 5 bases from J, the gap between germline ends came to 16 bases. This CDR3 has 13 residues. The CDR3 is CATRDHGETEAFF. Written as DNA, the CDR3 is TGTGCCACACGGGACCACGGCGAAACTGAAGCTTTCTTT. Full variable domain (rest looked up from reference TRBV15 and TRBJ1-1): DAMVIQNPRYQVTQFGKPVTLSCSQTLNHNVMYWYQQKSSQAPKLLFHYYDKDFNNEADTPDNFQSRRPNTSFCFLDIRSPGLGDTAMYLCATRDHGETEAFFGQGTRLTVV.

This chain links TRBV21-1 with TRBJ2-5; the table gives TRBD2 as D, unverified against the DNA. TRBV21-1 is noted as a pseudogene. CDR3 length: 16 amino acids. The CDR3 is CASSKSPAGAKETQYF. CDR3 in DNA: TGTGCCAGCAGCAAATCTCCCGCGGGGGCTAAAGAGACCCAGTACTTC.

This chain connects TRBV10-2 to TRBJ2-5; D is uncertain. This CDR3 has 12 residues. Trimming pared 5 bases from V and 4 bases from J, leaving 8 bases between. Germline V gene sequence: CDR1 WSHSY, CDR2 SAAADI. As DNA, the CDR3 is TGCGCCAGCAGTCCGACTGGAGAGACCCAGTACTTC. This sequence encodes CASSPTGETQYF.

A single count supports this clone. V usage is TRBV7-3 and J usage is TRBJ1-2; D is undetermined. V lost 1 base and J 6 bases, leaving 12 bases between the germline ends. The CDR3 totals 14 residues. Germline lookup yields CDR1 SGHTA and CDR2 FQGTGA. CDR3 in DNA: TGTGCCAGCAGCTTAAGCTCGGGGAGACATGGCTACACCTTC. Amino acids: CASSLSSGRHGYTF. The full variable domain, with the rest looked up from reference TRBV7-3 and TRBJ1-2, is GAGVSQTPSNKVTEKGKYVELRCDPISGHTALYWYRQSLGQGPEFLIYFQGTGAADDSGLPNDRFFAVRPEGSVSTLKIQRTERGDSAVYLCASSLSSGRHGYTFGSGTRLTVV.

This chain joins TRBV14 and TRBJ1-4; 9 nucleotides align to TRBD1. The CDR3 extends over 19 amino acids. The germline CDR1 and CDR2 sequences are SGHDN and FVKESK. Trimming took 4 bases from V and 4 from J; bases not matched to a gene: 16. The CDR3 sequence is CASSLLGVQGARVNEKLFF. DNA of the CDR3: TGTGCCAGCAGCCTCCTAGGTGTACAGGGGGCGCGCGTTAATGAAAAACTGTTTTTT. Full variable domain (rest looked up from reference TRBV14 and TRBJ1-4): EAGVTQFPSHSVIEKGQTVTLRCDPISGHDNLYWYRRVMGKEIKFLLHFVKESKQDESGMPNNRFLAERTGGTYSTLKVQPAELEDSGVYFCASSLLGVQGARVNEKLFFGSGTQLSVL.